This TCR beta chain was captured in a study of blood T cell repertoires in COVID-19. Turning to the study itself: Acute and convalescent COVID-19 specimens originated in the United States, Italy and Spain.

This CDR3 has 14 residues. The V gene's germline CDR1 is LNHDA and CDR2 SQIVND (reference sequence). V dropped 7 bases and J dropped 6 bases, with 15 bases sitting between them. In the study's own analysis: Using reference gene primer amplification, nucleated cell counts were estimated. Method: immunoSEQ multiplex PCR; TCRdb's copy keeps in-frame clones and lacks some. Clonal size and the V and J genes are those of that table, whereas D and trimming came from the DNA. The table shows roughly 220,000 clones, with 75% to 90% occurring only once. V is TRBV19 and J is TRBJ2-2; a possible D gene is TRBD1 (6 bases). The TCR sequence derives from a man younger than 45 who had recovered from COVID-19. Material: peripheral blood. This chain's CDR3 is CASTTQGEAGELFF. The CDR3 coding sequence is TGTGCCAGTACCACACAGGGAGAGGCCGGGGAGCTGTTTTTT.